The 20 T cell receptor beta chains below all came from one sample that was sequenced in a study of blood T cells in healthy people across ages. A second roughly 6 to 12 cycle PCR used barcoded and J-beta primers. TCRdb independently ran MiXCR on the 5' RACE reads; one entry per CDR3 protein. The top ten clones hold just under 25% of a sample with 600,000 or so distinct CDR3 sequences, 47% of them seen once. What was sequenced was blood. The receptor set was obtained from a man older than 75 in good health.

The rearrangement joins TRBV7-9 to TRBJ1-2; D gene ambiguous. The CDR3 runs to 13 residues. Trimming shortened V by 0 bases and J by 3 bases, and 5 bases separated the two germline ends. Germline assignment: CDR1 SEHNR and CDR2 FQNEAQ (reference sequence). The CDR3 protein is CASSLASYYGYTF. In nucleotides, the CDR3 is TGTGCCAGCAGCTTAGCCTCATACTATGGCTACACCTTC.

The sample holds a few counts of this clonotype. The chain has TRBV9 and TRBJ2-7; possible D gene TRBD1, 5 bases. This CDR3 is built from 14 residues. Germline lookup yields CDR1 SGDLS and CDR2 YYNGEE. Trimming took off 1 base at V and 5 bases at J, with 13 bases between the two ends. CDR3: CASSVSGMSNEQYF. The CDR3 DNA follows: TGTGCCAGCAGCGTATCAGGGATGAGCAACGAGCAGTACTTC.

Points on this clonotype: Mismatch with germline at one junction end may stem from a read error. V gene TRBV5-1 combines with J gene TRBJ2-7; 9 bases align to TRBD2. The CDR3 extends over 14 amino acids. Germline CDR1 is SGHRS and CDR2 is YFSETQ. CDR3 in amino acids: CAGSQAGGPYEQYF. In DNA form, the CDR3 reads TGCGCCGGCAGCCAAGCGGGGGGACCCTACGAGCAGTACTTC.

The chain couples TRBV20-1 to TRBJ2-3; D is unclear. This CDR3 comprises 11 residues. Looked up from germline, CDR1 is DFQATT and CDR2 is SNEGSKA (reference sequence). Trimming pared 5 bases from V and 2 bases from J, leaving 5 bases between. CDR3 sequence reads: CSAPYTDTQYF. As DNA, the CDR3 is TGCAGTGCTCCCTACACAGATACGCAGTATTTT.

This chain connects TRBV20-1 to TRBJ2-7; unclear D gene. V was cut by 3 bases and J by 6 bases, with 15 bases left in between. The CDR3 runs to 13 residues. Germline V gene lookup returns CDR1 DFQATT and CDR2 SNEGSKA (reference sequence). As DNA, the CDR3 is TGCAGTGCTAGTACGGTCCTGGCTCGCGAGCAGTACTTC. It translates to CSASTVLAREQYF.

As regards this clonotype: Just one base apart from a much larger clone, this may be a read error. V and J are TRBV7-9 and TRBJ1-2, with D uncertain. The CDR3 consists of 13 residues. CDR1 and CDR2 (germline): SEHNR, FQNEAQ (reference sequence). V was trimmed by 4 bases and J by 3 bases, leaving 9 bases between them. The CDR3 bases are TGTGCCAGCAGCTGTATGAACGACTATGGCTACACCTTC. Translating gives CASSCMNDYGYTF.

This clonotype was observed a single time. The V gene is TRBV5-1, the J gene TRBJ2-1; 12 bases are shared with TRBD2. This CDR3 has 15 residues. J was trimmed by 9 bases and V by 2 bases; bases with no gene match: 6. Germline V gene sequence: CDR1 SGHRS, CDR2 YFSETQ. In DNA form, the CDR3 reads TGCGCCAGCAGCTTCTCGACTAGCGGGGGCGCTGAGCAGTTCTTC. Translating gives CASSFSTSGGAEQFF.

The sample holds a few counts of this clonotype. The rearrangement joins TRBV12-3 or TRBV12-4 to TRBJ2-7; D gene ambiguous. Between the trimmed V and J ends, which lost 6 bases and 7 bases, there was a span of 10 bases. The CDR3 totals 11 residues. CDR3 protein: CASRASGEQYF. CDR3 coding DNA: TGTGCCAGCAGGGCTTCGGGTGAGCAGTACTTC.

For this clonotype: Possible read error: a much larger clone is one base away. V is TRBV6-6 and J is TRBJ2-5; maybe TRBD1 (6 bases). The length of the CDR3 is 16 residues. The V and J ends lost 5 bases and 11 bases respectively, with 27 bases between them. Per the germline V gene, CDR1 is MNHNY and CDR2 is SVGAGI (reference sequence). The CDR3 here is CASSTDITQGYNEQYF. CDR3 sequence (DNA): TGTGCCAGCAGTACAGACATCACACAGGGCTACAATGAGCAGTACTTC.

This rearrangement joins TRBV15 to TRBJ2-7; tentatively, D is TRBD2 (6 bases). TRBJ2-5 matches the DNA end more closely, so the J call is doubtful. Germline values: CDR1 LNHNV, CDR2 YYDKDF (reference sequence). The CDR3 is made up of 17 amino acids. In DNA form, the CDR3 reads TGTGCCACCAGCAGAGATCAGCGTACGAGCGGGTTTGAGACCCAGTACTTC. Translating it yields CATSRDQRTSGFETQYF.

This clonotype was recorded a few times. The DNA of the CDR3 is TGCGCCAGCAGCTTGGAGGGCAGGGGGCCTTTAGATACGCAGTATTTT. This sequence encodes CASSLEGRGPLDTQYF. The chain has TRBV5-1 and TRBJ2-3, with 8 positions matching TRBD1. CDR1 is SGHRS and CDR2 is YFSETQ in the germline V gene. The CDR3 spans 16 residues. J lost 5 bases, V lost 0 bases, and 8 bases had no gene match.

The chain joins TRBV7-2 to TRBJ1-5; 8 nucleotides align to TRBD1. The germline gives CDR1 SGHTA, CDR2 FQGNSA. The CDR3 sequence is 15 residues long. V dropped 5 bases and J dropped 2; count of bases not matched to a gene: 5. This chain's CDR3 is CASSQGARGNQPQHF. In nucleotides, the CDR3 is TGTGCCAGCAGCCAGGGGGCGCGGGGCAATCAGCCCCAGCATTTT.

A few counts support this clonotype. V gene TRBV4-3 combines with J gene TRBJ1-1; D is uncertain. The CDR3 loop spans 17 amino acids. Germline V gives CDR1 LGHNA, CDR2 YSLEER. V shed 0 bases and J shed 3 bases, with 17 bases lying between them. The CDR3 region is CASSQEAEITWDTEAFF. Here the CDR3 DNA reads TGCGCCAGCAGCCAAGAGGCCGAAATTACGTGGGACACTGAAGCTTTCTTT.

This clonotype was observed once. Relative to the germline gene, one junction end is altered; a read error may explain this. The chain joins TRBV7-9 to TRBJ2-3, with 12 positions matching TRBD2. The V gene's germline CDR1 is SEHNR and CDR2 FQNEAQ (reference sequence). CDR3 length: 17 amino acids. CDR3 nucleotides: TGTACCAGCAGCTTAGGACTAGCGGGACCCCTCACAGATACGCAGTATTTT. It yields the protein CTSSLGLAGPLTDTQYF.

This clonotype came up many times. The CDR3 reads CASSYSGLYGYTF. The CDR3 DNA follows: TGTGCCAGCAGTTACTCAGGGCTCTATGGCTACACCTTC. V gene TRBV6-6 combines with J gene TRBJ1-2, with D hard to call. There are 13 residues in the CDR3. Trimming removed 0 bases at V and 4 bases at J, with 6 bases between. Germline lookup yields CDR1 MNHNY and CDR2 SVGAGI (reference sequence).

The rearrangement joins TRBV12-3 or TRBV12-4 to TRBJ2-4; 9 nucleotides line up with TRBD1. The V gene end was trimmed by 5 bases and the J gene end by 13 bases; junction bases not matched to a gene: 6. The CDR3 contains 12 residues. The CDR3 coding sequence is TGTGCCAGCAGTAGGACAGGGGTTGAGCAGTACTTC. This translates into CASSRTGVEQYF.

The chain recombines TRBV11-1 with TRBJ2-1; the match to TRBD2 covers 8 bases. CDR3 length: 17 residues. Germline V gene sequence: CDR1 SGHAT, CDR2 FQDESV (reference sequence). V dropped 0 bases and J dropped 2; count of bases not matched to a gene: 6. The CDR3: CASSLAHGRGAYNEQFF. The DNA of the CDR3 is TGTGCCAGCAGCTTAGCTCACGGGAGGGGCGCCTACAATGAGCAGTTCTTC.

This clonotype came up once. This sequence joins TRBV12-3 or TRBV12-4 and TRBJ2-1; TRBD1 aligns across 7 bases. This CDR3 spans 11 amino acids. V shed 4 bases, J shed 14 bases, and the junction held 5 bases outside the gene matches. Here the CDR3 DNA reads TGTGCCAGCAGTTCAGACAGGGTTAAGTTCTTC. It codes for CASSSDRVKFF.

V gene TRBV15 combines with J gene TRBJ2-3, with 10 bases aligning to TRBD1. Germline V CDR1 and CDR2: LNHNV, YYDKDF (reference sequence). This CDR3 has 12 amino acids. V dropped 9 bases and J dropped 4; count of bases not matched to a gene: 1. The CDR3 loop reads CATGQGPDTQYF. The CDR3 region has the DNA TGTGCCACGGGACAGGGGCCAGATACGCAGTATTTT.

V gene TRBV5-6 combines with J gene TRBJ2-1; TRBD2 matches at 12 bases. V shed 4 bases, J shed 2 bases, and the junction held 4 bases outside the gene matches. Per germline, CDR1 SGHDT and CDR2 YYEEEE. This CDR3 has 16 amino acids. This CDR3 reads CASSSLAGGTYNEQFF. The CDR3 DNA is TGTGCCAGCAGCAGTCTAGCGGGGGGGACCTACAATGAGCAGTTCTTC.